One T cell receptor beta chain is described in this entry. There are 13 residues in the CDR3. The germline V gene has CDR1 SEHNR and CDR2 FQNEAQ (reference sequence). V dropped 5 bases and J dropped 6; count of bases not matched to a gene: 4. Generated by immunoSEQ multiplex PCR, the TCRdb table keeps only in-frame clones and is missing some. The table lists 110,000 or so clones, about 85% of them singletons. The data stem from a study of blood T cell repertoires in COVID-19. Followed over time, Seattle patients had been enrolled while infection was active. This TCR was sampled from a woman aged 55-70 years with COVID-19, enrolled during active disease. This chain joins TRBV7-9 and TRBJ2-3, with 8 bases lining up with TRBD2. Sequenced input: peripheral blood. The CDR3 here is CASSNSGADTQYF. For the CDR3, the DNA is TGTGCCAGCAGCAATAGCGGGGCGGATACGCAGTATTTT.